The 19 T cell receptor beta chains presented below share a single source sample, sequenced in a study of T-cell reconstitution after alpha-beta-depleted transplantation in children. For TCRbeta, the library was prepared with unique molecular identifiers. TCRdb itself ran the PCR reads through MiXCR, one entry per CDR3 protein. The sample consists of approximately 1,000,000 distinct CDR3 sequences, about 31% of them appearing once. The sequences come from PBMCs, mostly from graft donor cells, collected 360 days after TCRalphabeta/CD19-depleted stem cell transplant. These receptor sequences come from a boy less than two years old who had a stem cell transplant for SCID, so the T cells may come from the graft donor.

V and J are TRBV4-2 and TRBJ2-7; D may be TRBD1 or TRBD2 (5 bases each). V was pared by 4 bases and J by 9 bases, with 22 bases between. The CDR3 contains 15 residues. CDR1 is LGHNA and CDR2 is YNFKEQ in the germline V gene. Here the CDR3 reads CASSPWELDSPRQYF. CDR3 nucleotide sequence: TGTGCCAGCAGCCCCTGGGAGCTCGACAGCCCGAGGCAGTACTTC.

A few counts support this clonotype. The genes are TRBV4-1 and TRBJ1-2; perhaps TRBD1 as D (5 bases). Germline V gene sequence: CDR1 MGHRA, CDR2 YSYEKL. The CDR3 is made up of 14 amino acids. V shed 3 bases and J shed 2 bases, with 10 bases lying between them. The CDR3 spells CASSQGGRNYGYTF. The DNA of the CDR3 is TGCGCCAGCAGCCAGGGGGGACGGAACTATGGCTACACCTTC.

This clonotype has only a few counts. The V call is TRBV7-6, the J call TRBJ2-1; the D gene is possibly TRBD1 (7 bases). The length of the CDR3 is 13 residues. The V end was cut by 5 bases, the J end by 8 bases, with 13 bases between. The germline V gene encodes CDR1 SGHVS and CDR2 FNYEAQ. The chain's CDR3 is CASSGRRGHEQFF. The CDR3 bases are TGTGCCAGCAGCGGGAGGAGGGGGCATGAGCAGTTCTTC.

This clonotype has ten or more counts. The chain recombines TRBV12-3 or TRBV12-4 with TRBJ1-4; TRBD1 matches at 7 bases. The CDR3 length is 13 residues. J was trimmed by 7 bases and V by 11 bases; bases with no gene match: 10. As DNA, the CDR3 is TGTGCCGGTCCGGGACAGAGACTTGAAAAACTGTTTTTT. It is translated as CAGPGQRLEKLFF.

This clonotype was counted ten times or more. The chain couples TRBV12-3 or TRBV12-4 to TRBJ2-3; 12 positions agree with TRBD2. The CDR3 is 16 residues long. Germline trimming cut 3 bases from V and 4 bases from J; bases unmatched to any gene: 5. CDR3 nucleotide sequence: TGTGCCAGCAGTTTCGGAACTAGCGGGGGGCCAGATACGCAGTATTTT. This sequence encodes CASSFGTSGGPDTQYF.

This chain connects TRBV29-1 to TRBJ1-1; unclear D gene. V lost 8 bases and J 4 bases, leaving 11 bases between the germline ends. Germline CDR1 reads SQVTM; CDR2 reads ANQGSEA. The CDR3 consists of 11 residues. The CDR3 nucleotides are TGCAGCTCCCGGATTGCCACTGAAGCTTTCTTT. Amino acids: CSSRIATEAFF.

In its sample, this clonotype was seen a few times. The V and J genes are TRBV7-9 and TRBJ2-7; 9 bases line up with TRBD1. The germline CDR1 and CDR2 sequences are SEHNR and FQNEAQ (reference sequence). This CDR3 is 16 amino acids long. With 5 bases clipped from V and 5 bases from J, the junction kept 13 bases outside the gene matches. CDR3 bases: TGTGCCAGCAGCCGGGGACAGGGAAGCGGGATCAACGAGCAGTACTTC. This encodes CASSRGQGSGINEQYF.

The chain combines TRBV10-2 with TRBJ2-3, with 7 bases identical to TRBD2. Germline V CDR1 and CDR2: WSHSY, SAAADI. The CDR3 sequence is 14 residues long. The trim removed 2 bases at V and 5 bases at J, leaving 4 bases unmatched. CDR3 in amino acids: CASSEVGGLDTQYF. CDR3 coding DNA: TGCGCCAGCAGTGAGGTGGGGGGGTTAGATACGCAGTATTTT.

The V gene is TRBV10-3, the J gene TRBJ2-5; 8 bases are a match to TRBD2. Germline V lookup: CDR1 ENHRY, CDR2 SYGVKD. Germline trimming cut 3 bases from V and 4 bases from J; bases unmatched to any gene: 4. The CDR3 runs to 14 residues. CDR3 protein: CAISDLAGGETQYF. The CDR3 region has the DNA TGTGCCATCAGTGACTTGGCGGGGGGAGAGACCCAGTACTTC.

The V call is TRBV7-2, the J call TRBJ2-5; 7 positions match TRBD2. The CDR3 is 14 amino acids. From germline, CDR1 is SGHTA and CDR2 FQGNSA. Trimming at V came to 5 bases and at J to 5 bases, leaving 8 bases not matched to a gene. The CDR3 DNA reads TGTGCCAGCAGCCTGACTGGGGGGGTGGAGACCCAGTACTTC. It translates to CASSLTGGVETQYF.

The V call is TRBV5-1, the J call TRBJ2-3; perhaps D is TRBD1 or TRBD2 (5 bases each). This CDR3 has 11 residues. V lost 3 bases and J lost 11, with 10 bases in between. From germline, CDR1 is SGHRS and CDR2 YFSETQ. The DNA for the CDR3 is TGCGCCAGCAGCTCAAATGGGGGGCAGTATTTT. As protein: CASSSNGGQYF.

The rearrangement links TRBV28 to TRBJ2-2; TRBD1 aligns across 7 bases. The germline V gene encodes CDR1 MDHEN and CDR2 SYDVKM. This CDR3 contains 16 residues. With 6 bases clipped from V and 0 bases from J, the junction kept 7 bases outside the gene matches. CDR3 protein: CASRQTGQSNTGELFF. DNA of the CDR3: TGTGCCAGCAGACAAACGGGACAGTCGAACACCGGGGAGCTGTTTTTT.

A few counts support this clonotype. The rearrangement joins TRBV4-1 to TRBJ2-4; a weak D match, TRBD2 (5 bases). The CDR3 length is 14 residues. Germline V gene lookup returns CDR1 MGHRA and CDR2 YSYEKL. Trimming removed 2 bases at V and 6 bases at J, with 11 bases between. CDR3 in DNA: TGCGCCAGCAGCCAATGGGCGGGTCTAAACATTCAGTACTTC. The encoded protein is CASSQWAGLNIQYF.

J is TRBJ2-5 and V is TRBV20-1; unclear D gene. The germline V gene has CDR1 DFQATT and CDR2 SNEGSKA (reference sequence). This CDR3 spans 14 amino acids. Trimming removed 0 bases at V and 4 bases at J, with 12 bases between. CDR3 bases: TGCAGTGCTAGAGATCCTGGTCCCTTAGAGACCCAGTACTTC. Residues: CSARDPGPLETQYF.

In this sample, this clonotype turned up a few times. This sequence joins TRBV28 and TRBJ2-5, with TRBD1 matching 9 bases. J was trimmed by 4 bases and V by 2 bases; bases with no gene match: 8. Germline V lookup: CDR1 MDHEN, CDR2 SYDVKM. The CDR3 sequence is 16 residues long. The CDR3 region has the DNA TGTGCCAGCAGTTTAACGGGACAGGGAGTCTTAGAGACCCAGTACTTC. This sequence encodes CASSLTGQGVLETQYF.

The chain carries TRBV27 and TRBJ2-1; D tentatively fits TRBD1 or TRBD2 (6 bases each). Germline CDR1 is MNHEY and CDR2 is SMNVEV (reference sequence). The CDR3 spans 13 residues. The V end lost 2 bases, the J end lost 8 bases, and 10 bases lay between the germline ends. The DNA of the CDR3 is TGTGCCAGCAGTTTAGGGGGGCTCTATGAGCAGTTCTTC. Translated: CASSLGGLYEQFF.

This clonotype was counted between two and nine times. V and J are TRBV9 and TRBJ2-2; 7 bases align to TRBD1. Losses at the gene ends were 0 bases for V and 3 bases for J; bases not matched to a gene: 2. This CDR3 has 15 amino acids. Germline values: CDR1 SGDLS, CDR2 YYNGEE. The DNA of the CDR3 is TGTGCCAGCAGCGTAGAGGGGGCCCACACCGGGGAGCTGTTTTTT. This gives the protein CASSVEGAHTGELFF.

Here the CDR3 DNA reads TGCGCCAGCAGCCAAGATCGGACTTCCGATTTCTATTTCTATGGCTACACCTTC. This encodes CASSQDRTSDFYFYGYTF. The chain combines TRBV4-1 with TRBJ1-2, with D uncertain. Germline loops: CDR1 MGHRA, CDR2 YSYEKL. The V end lost 0 bases, the J end lost 4 bases, and 21 bases lay between the germline ends. The CDR3 is 18 residues long.

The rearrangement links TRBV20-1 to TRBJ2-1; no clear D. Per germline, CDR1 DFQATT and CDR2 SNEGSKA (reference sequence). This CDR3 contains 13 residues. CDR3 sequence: CSRDRHGYNEQFF. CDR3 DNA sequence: TGCAGCCGCGACCGACACGGATACAATGAGCAGTTCTTC.